This T cell receptor beta chain derives from a study of OX40 agonist ivuxolimab in advanced cancers. Across the study: Ivuxolimab, an antibody acting as an agonist of OX40 (CD134), was used to treat patients. Of mixed ages from roughly 23 to 80 and averaging approximately 60 years, the group was roughly 85% male.

Blood draws occurred at baseline, cycle 4 day 1, and cycle 7 day 1. The CDR3 has 14 residues. The ends were cut back, 0 bases at V and 4 bases at J, with 10 bases in the middle. Germline CDR1 is GTSNPN and CDR2 is SVGIG (reference sequence). Only in-frame clones appear in the TCRdb table, and some are missing; sequencing was by immunoSEQ multiplex PCR. Of 60,000 to 85,000 clones detected, 80% to 90% appear once; the ten largest clones hold approximately 4%. Material: CD4+ or CD8+ T cells sorted from blood, obtained in a trial of the OX40 agonist ivuxolimab. The sequence was obtained from an adult with an advanced solid tumor such as melanoma, head and neck, liver or kidney cancer. The chain combines TRBV30 with TRBJ1-3; maybe TRBD1 (5 bases). CDR3 in DNA: TGTGCCTGGAGTGTACAGACAGCAGGAAACACCATATATTTT. Amino acids: CAWSVQTAGNTIYF.